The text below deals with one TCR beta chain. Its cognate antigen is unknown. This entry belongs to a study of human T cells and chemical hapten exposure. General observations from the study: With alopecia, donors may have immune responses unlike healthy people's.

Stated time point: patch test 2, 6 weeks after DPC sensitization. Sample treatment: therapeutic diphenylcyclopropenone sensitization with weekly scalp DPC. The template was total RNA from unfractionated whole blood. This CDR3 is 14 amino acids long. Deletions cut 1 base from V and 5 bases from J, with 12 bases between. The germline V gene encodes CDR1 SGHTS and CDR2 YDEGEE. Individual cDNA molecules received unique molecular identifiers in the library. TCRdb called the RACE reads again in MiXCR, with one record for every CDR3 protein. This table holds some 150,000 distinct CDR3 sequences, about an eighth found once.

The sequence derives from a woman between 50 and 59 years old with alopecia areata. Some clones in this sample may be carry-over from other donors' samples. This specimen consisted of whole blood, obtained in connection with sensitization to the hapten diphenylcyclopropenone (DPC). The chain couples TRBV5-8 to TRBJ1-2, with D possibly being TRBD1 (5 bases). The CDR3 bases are TGTGCCAGCAGCTTGCAGGGAATGTGGTATGGCTACACCTTC. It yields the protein CASSLQGMWYGYTF. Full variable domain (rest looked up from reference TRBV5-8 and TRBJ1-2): EAGVTQSPTHLIKTRGQQATLRCSPISGHTSVYWYQQALGLGLQFLLWYDEGEERNRGNFPPRFSGRQFPNYSSELNVNALELEDSALYLCASSLQGMWYGYTFGSGTRLTVV.